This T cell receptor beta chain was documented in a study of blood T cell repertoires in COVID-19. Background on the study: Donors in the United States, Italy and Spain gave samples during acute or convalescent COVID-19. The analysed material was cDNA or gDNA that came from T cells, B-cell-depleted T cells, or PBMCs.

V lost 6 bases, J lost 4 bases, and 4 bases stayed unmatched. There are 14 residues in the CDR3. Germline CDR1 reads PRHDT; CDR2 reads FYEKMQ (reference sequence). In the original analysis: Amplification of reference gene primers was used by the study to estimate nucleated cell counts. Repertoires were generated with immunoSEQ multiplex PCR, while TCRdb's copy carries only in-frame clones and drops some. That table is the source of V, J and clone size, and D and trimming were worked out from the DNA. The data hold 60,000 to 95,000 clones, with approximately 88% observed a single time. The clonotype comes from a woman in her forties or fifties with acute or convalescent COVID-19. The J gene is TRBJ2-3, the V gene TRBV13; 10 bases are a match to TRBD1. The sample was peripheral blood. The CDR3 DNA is TGTGCCAGCAGGGGACAGGGGAGGGCAGATACGCAGTATTTT. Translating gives CASRGQGRADTQYF.